This T cell receptor (beta chain) was observed in a study of persistence of HIV-infected CD4 T cells. Cells were stimulated nonspecifically with anti-CD3/anti-CD28 magnetic beads. Sorting of responding CD4+ T cells relied on upregulated CD40 ligand together with CD69. Germline CDR1 reads SEHNR; CDR2 reads FQNEAQ (reference sequence). V lost 4 bases to trimming and J lost 7 bases; unmatched junction nucleotides: 4. This CDR3 has 13 amino acids. On this clone: Antigen unknown.

The libraries were made with immunoSEQ version 4 in survey mode. Some clones are missing from TCRdb's copy, which holds only in-frame ones; the method was immunoSEQ multiplex PCR. The sample has tens of thousands of clones, about 87% seen once. Sequenced material: CD4+ T cells sorted from PBMCs after roughly 18-hour stimulation, taken from a patient who received antiretroviral therapy. This chain uses TRBV7-9 with TRBJ1-2, with TRBD1 identical over 9 bases. This TCR derives from an adult woman with HIV who was CMV-seropositive. The CDR3 spells CASSYRDRVGYTF. In DNA form, the CDR3 reads TGTGCCAGCAGCTACCGGGACAGGGTTGGCTACACCTTC. The whole variable domain, remainder taken from reference TRBV7-9 and TRBJ1-2, is DTGVSQNPRHKITKRGQNVTFRCDPISEHNRLYWYRQTLGQGPEFLTYFQNEAQLEKSRLLSDRFSAERPKGSFSTLEIQRTEQGDSAMYLCASSYRDRVGYTFGSGTRLTVV.